The 24 T cell receptor beta chains listed next were all sequenced from one sample in a study of tumor-infiltrating lymphocytes in primary liver carcinoma. A constant-region primer served to make TCR beta cDNA from 500 to 550 ng total RNA. Slightly modified ARM-PCR served as the procedure for the TCR beta libraries. These libraries came from three rounds of nested multiplex PCR. Forward primers for TRBV1-TRBV30 and a C-beta reverse primer served the first two PCR rounds, at about 9 cycles each. TCRdb independently ran MiXCR on the multiplex PCR reads; one entry per CDR3 protein. The sample yields more than 45,000 distinct CDR3 sequences, about 80% seen once. The study co-extracted DNA and RNA from 20-30 mg of unsorted bulk tissue. The specimen was liver tumor tissue from sampling region 3. The subset is: tumor region T3, left-lateral pole. The source is a man aged 40-50 years with primary liver carcinoma and hepatitis B virus infection.

V usage is TRBV12-3 or TRBV12-4 and J usage is TRBJ2-6, with a tentative D call TRBD1 (5 bases). Between the trimmed V and J ends, which lost 11 bases and 0 bases, there was a span of 11 bases. The CDR3 contains 14 residues. The CDR3 nucleotides read TGTGCCTACAGGAGAGCCTCTGGGGCCAACGTCCTGACTTTC. The encoded protein is CAYRRASGANVLTF.

As concerns this clonotype: No conserved phenylalanine or tryptophan ends this CDR3, so it is likely a read error. The chain is built from TRBV11-2 and TRBJ2-1; D is ambiguous. CDR3 length: 15 residues. Germline CDR1 is SGHAT and CDR2 is FQNNGV. CDR3 amino acids: CASSLNLVGYNEQFL. CDR3 bases: TGTGCCAGCAGCTTAAATTTAGTAGGATACAACGAGCAGTTCTTA.

To note about this clonotype: The junction departs from the called germline gene at one end, perhaps through a read error. The chain employs TRBV10-3 and TRBJ2-1, with D unresolved. This CDR3 comprises 11 residues. CDR1 and CDR2 (germline): ENHRY, SYGVKD. The DNA for the CDR3 is TGCGCCACCCAAGATACCGATGAGCAGTTCTTC. This sequence encodes CATQDTDEQFF.

This clonotype was found many times. The chain couples TRBV7-9 to TRBJ1-1, with a possible D match to TRBD1 (5 bases). Trimming shortened V by 4 bases and J by 5 bases, and 11 bases separated the two germline ends. This CDR3 is built from 13 residues. Germline-derived CDR1 and CDR2 are SEHNR and FQNEAQ (reference sequence). The CDR3 protein is CASSSSGGTEAFF. The CDR3 DNA reads as TGTGCCAGCAGCTCAAGTGGGGGTACTGAAGCTTTCTTT.

Details on this clonotype: At one of its ends the junction is not consistent with the germline gene, which may arise from a read error. The genes are TRBV4-1 and TRBJ2-2; TRBD1 aligns across 9 bases. Germline V CDR1 and CDR2: MGHRA, YSYEKL. The CDR3 is made up of 15 amino acids. The CDR3 protein is CASNRDRVFIGELLF. The CDR3 nucleotides read TGCGCCAGCAATCGGGACAGGGTTTTCATCGGGGAGCTGCTTTTT.

A remark on this clonotype: The junction departs from germline at one end; a sequencing error may be responsible. V is TRBV4-1 and J is TRBJ2-1; 7 nucleotides agree with TRBD2. From germline, CDR1 is MGHRA and CDR2 YSYEKL. The CDR3 consists of 16 residues. The CDR3 DNA is TGCGCCAGCAGCCAATGGGAGGGAATGGTTGTAAATGAGCAGTTTTTC. It codes for CASSQWEGMVVNEQFF.

Worth noting for this clonotype: One junction end disagrees with the germline gene, perhaps due to a read error. V is TRBV5-8 and J is TRBJ2-5; 7 bases are a match to TRBD2. The CDR3 contains 15 residues. CDR1 is SGHTS, CDR2 YDEGEE, per germline. CDR3 in amino acids: CASSLGGTDQEAQYF. CDR3 sequence (DNA): TGTGCCAGTAGCTTGGGAGGGACGGATCAAGAGGCCCAGTACTTC.

To note about this clonotype: An end of the junction does not agree with germline; a read error may underlie this. CDR3 in amino acids: CAGSKDKRYGSTF. The CDR3 DNA follows: TGTGCCGGCAGTAAAGACAAGCGTTATGGCTCCACCTTC. The chain links TRBV6-5 to TRBJ1-2; no clear D gene. This CDR3 contains 13 residues. Looked up from germline, CDR1 is MNHEY and CDR2 is SVGAGI.

Details on this clonotype: Given the absence of the conserved phenylalanine or tryptophan at the CDR3 end, a read error is likely. No DNA is shown, since the ends of the CDR3 on it are uncertain; the CDR3 is the one TCRdb lists. The rearrangement links TRBV11-2 to TRBJ2-1. The germline V gene encodes CDR1 SGHAT and CDR2 FQNNGV. With termini counted, the CDR3 has 13 amino acids. CDR3 region: CASSFEGYNGEFL.

The chain carries TRBV6-6 and TRBJ1-1; D call uncertain. Germline values: CDR1 MNHNY, CDR2 SVGAGI (reference sequence). V was shortened by 5 bases and J by 14 bases, with 15 bases between the two germline ends. CDR3 length: 11 residues. DNA for the CDR3: TGTGCCAGCAGTCAAAACACTGATGCGTTCTTT. Amino acid sequence: CASSQNTDAFF.

About this clonotype itself: A much larger clone differs from this one at a single base, so this may be a read error. The chain employs TRBV12-3 or TRBV12-4 and TRBJ2-6; D unresolved. Trimming removed 1 base from V and 2 bases from J, with 6 bases in between. The CDR3 spans 15 residues. The CDR3 bases are TGTGCCAGCAGTTTAGTAACGCCTGGGGCCAACGTCCTGACTTTC. The encoded protein is CASSLVTPGANVLTF.

By share of the sample, this clonotype is medium-sized. The chain recombines TRBV11-2 with TRBJ2-3; 7 nucleotides agree with TRBD2. The trim removed 2 bases at V and 1 base at J, leaving 3 bases unmatched. The CDR3 runs 15 residues. Germline values: CDR1 SGHAT, CDR2 FQNNGV. CDR3 coding DNA: TGTGCCAGCAGCTTACGGGAGGTTGGCACAGATACGCAGTATTTT. Its protein is CASSLREVGTDTQYF.

A note on this clonotype: Since a much larger clone is just one base distant, this may be a read error. V is TRBV2 and J is TRBJ2-6; D gene uncertain. The CDR3 consists of 17 residues. CDR1 is SNHLY and CDR2 is FYNNEI in the germline V gene. CDR3 region: CASSEADVRSGVNVLTF. The CDR3 coding sequence is TGTGCCAGCAGTGAAGCGGACGTAAGGTCTGGGGTCAACGTCCTGACTTTC. Full variable domain (outside the CDR3, taken from reference TRBV2 and TRBJ2-6): EPEVTQTPSHQVTQMGQEVILRCVPISNHLYFYWYRQILGQKVEFLVSFYNNEISEKSEIFDDQFSVERPDGSNFTLKIRSTKLEDSAMYFCASSEADVRSGVNVLTFGAGSRLTVL.

A word on this clonotype: The junction does not match germline at one end; this may be a read error. The chain couples TRBV5-1 to TRBJ2-1, with D possibly TRBD2 on 5 matching bases. This CDR3 has 16 residues. Germline V gene data show CDR1 as SGHRS and CDR2 as YFSETQ. Written as DNA, the CDR3 is TGCGCCAGCAGCCTGGACTTGCGGTCCTCCTACAATGAGCAGTCCTTC. The encoded protein is CASSLDLRSSYNEQSF.

In its sample, this clonotype was seen many times. The rearrangement uses TRBV24-1 and TRBJ2-1; no clear D. CDR3 size: 13 residues. Trimming removed 6 bases at V and 7 bases at J, with 12 bases between. From germline, CDR1 is KGHDR and CDR2 SFDVKD. The CDR3 DNA reads TGTGCCACCAGTCAATCTGTGCCGAATGAGCAGTTCTTC. It yields the protein CATSQSVPNEQFF.

Regarding this clonotype: A much larger clonotype is one base distant, so this may be a read error. This chain uses TRBV7-9 with TRBJ2-1; D is ambiguous. Trimming took off 8 bases at V and 3 bases at J, with 11 bases between the two ends. The CDR3 has 13 residues. Germline CDR1 reads SEHNR; CDR2 reads FQNEAQ (reference sequence). CDR3 DNA: TGTGCCAGCCCCAAGGGCTACTACAATGAGCAGTTCTTC. This encodes CASPKGYYNEQFF.

This clonotype was detected only a few times. This rearrangement joins TRBV11-1 to TRBJ2-7, with D perhaps assigned TRBD1 or TRBD2 (5 bases each). Germline CDR1 and CDR2: SGHAT and FQDESV (reference sequence). This CDR3 contains 12 residues. V lost 0 bases, J lost 9 bases, and 9 bases lay in between. CDR3 region: CASSLAQGVQYF. The DNA of the CDR3 is TGTGCCAGCAGCTTAGCGCAGGGAGTGCAGTACTTC.

With regard to this clonotype: A read error is likely, as this CDR3 ends without the conserved phenylalanine or tryptophan. The chain is built from TRBV6-6 and TRBJ2-1, with 9 bases lining up with TRBD2. The germline CDR1 and CDR2 sequences are MNHNY and SVGAGI (reference sequence). The CDR3 extends over 15 amino acids. CDR3 in amino acids: CASSSATSGHNEQFY. CDR3 DNA: TGTGCTAGCAGTTCTGCGACTAGCGGACACAATGAGCAGTTCTAC.

Concerning this clonotype: The conserved final phenylalanine or tryptophan is absent from the CDR3, which likely points to a read error. No DNA is shown, since the ends of the CDR3 on it are uncertain; the CDR3 is the one TCRdb lists. The V gene is TRBV6-6, the J gene TRBJ2-1; TRBD2, the D gene given by the table, was not confirmed from the DNA. CDR1 is MNHNY and CDR2 is SVGAGI in the germline V gene (reference sequence). The CDR3 has 14 amino acids, counting both end residues. The CDR3 is CASRSGYSYNEHFL.

This chain joins TRBV5-1 and TRBJ2-7, with 8 bases lining up with TRBD1. Germline V CDR1 and CDR2: SGHRS, YFSETQ. CDR3 length: 13 residues. The V and J ends lost 7 bases and 3 bases, in that order; junction bases with no gene match: 6. CDR3 residues: CASSDREDYEQYF. DNA for the CDR3: TGCGCCAGCTCGGACAGGGAAGACTACGAGCAGTACTTC. Full variable domain (remainder filled in from reference TRBV5-1 and TRBJ2-7): KAGVTQTPRYLIKTRGQQVTLSCSPISGHRSVSWYQQTPGQGLQFLFEYFSETQRNKGNFPGRFSGRQFSNSRSEMNVSTLELGDSALYLCASSDREDYEQYFGPGTRLTVT.

This clonotype appeared a single time. The conserved phenylalanine or tryptophan is not found at the CDR3 terminus, so this likely reflects a read error. The genes are TRBV11-1 and TRBJ2-1; 8 nucleotides line up with TRBD2. The CDR3 consists of 17 residues. The germline V gene encodes CDR1 SGHAT and CDR2 FQDESV (reference sequence). The CDR3 region has the DNA TGTGCCAGCAGCCTGGGACCAGCGGGAGAAGTTGACAAGGAGCAGTTCTTA. As protein: CASSLGPAGEVDKEQFL.

This clonotype was seen a handful of times. Given a much more abundant clone one base away, this may be a read error. The CDR3 does not end in the conserved phenylalanine or tryptophan, so this is likely a read error. J is TRBJ1-2 and V is TRBV6-6, with D uncertain. The CDR3 length is 13 residues. Trimming took off 4 bases at V and 0 bases at J, with 6 bases between the two ends. Germline V gene data show CDR1 as MNHNY and CDR2 as SVGAGI (reference sequence). CDR3 nucleotides: TGTGCCAGCAGTTCGAAAGCTAACTATGGCTACACCTTA. Its translation: CASSSKANYGYTL.

As concerns this clonotype: One end of the junction is discordant with germline, which a read error may explain. This chain joins TRBV20-1 and TRBJ2-7, with 14 bases aligning to TRBD2. The CDR3 length is 13 residues. CDR1 is DFQATT, CDR2 SNEGSKA, per germline (reference sequence). The CDR3 DNA sequence: TGCGGTGCCGTGGGACTAGCGGGAGATGAGCAGTACTTC. Its translation is CGAVGLAGDEQYF.

This clonotype is judged medium-sized. The CDR3: CASSQEDRAGNTIYF. CDR3 in DNA: TGTGCCAGCAGCCAAGAGGACAGAGCTGGAAACACCATATATTTT. This sequence joins TRBV4-2 and TRBJ1-3; D perhaps matches TRBD1 (6 bases). There are 15 residues in the CDR3. In germline, CDR1 is LGHNA, CDR2 YNFKEQ. V was pared by 0 bases and J by 2 bases, with 8 bases between.